Following are 3 T cell receptor beta chains from one sample sequenced in a study of graft-versus-host responses after intestinal transplantation. Antigen specificity for these receptors is unknown. Repertoires were generated with immunoSEQ multiplex PCR, while TCRdb's copy carries only in-frame clones and drops some. Of more than 95,000 clones listed, roughly 84% are singletons. This material consisted of unstimulated CD4+ T cells sorted from spleen or lymph node cells, taken before intestinal transplant. The receptors shown here come from a human donor who received an intestinal transplant.

The V call is TRBV28, the J call TRBJ1-3; D perhaps matches TRBD1 (5 bases). Trimming cost V 7 bases and J 0 bases, with 13 bases left between them. Germline-derived CDR1 and CDR2 are MDHEN and SYDVKM. The CDR3 contains 15 residues. DNA of the CDR3: TGTGCCAGCACCGGGGGGTCAGTCTCTGGAAACACCATATATTTT. Its translation is CASTGGSVSGNTIYF.

The chain is built from TRBV5-6 and TRBJ2-7; the D call may be TRBD1 or TRBD2 (5 bases each). Germline CDR1 SGHDT, CDR2 YYEEEE. The CDR3 has 16 amino acids. The V and J ends lost 1 base and 0 bases respectively, with 14 bases between them. CDR3 bases: TGTGCCAGCAGCTTGCCGGGGACGGCCAGCTCCTACGAGCAGTACTTC. Amino acid sequence: CASSLPGTASSYEQYF.

V gene TRBV6-5 combines with J gene TRBJ1-1, with D uncertain. CDR1 and CDR2 (germline): MNHEY, SVGAGI. Trimming pared 2 bases from V and 1 base from J, leaving 11 bases between. The CDR3 has 15 residues. CDR3 amino acids: CASSYEWVGNTEAFF. CDR3 nucleotides: TGTGCCAGCAGTTACGAGTGGGTGGGGAACACTGAAGCTTTCTTT.